These 15 T cell receptor beta chains were all obtained from the same sample, sequenced in a study of blood T cell repertoires in COVID-19. Assay used: immunoSEQ multiplex PCR; TCRdb lists only in-frame clones, some missing. The table lists about 130,000 clones, around 80% of them singletons. Sequenced input: peripheral blood. The receptors derive from a human donor in a cohort sampled during active COVID-19.

J is TRBJ2-5 and V is TRBV29-1; possibly TRBD2 for D (6 bases). The CDR3 sequence is 11 residues long. Germline V gene lookup returns CDR1 SQVTM and CDR2 ANQGSEA. With 6 bases removed from V and 6 bases from J, the gap between germline ends came to 11 bases. The CDR3 reads CSVGGEKTQYF. CDR3 coding DNA: TGCAGCGTCGGGGGTGAGAAGACCCAGTACTTC.

The chain joins TRBV18 to TRBJ1-4; 9 bases fit TRBD1. V trimming: 3 bases; J trimming: 2 bases; junction bases outside the gene matches: 4. The V gene's germline CDR1 is KGHSH and CDR2 LQKENI. CDR3 size: 16 residues. CDR3: CASSPGQGTTNEKLFF. The DNA for the CDR3 is TGTGCCAGCTCACCCGGACAGGGGACCACTAATGAAAAACTGTTTTTT.

The chain combines TRBV7-9 with TRBJ2-5, with unresolved D. The V end lost 5 bases, the J end lost 5 bases, and 9 bases lay between the germline ends. CDR3 length: 12 amino acids. Looked up from germline, CDR1 is SEHNR and CDR2 is FQNEAQ (reference sequence). The CDR3 DNA follows: TGTGCCAGCAGCCCGGTCCCCGAGACCCAGTACTTC. This translates into CASSPVPETQYF.

This clone was recorded a few times. V and J are TRBV2 and TRBJ2-7, with 10 positions matching TRBD1. Germline V gives CDR1 SNHLY, CDR2 FYNNEI. With 5 bases clipped from V and 1 base from J, the junction kept 2 bases outside the gene matches. The CDR3 runs to 14 residues. The CDR3 region has the DNA TGTGCCAGCAGTACGGGACAGGGGTCCTACGAGCAGTACTTC. Translation gives CASSTGQGSYEQYF.

The chain couples TRBV19 to TRBJ2-1, with D perhaps matching TRBD2 (7 bases). Germline CDR1 reads LNHDA; CDR2 reads SQIVND (reference sequence). Trimming shortened V by 0 bases and J by 8 bases, and 14 bases separated the two germline ends. The CDR3 sequence is 15 residues long. The CDR3 here is CASSIDRGAGDEQFF. The CDR3 nucleotides read TGTGCCAGTAGTATAGATCGGGGGGCCGGCGATGAGCAGTTCTTC.

The chain is built from TRBV5-4 and TRBJ1-6; 8 nucleotides line up with TRBD1. The CDR3 runs to 15 residues. V gave up 2 bases and J gave up 8 bases; unmatched junction bases: 6. From germline, CDR1 is SGHNT and CDR2 YYREEE (reference sequence). CDR3 in amino acids: CASSLDGQGYSPLHF. The CDR3 DNA sequence: TGTGCCAGCAGCTTAGATGGACAGGGATATTCACCCCTCCACTTT.

This clone showed up just a few times. The rearrangement joins TRBV19 to TRBJ2-4, with a tentative D call TRBD1 (6 bases). Germline CDR1 LNHDA, CDR2 SQIVND (reference sequence). The CDR3 extends over 16 amino acids. V lost 10 bases, J lost 1 base, and 20 bases lay in between. CDR3 in amino acids: CAIHPRQGWAKNIQYF. CDR3 DNA: TGTGCCATCCACCCCCGCCAGGGGTGGGCCAAAAACATTCAGTACTTC.

The table lists this clone with a count of one. The chain couples TRBV7-9 to TRBJ1-1; possible D gene TRBD1, 5 bases. Germline CDR1 and CDR2: SEHNR and FQNEAQ (reference sequence). V was clipped by 1 base and J by 6 bases, with 12 bases between them. The length of the CDR3 is 14 residues. CDR3 nucleotide sequence: TGTGCCAGCAGCTTAGGTGCCCTGGGGCCTGAAGCTTTCTTT. Translating it yields CASSLGALGPEAFF.

For the CDR3, the DNA is TGTGCCAGCAGCCAAGATGGGACAGGGGTTCTTGGCTACACCTTC. It is translated as CASSQDGTGVLGYTF. The chain joins TRBV3-1 (or the pseudogene TRBV3-2) to TRBJ1-2; the match to TRBD1 covers 10 bases. Per germline, CDR1 LGHDT and CDR2 YNNKEL (reference sequence). Unmatched junction bases numbered 5, after V lost 0 bases and J lost 7 bases. The CDR3 sequence is 15 residues long.

In DNA form, the CDR3 reads TGTGCCAGCAGCCAACAGGGGGTCACTGAAGCTTTCTTT. Amino acid sequence: CASSQQGVTEAFF. The rearrangement links TRBV6-5 to TRBJ1-1, with TRBD1 matching over 8 bases. V lost 6 bases, J lost 4 bases, and 4 bases stayed unmatched. Germline assignment: CDR1 MNHEY and CDR2 SVGAGI. CDR3 length: 13 residues.

The V call is TRBV6-1, the J call TRBJ1-2; D remains unclear. V gave up 3 bases and J gave up 1 base, with 9 bases separating them. This CDR3 has 14 amino acids. Germline CDR1 and CDR2: MNHNS and SASEGT. The CDR3 nucleotides read TGTGCCAGCAGTGACAGCGGTTTTAACTATGGCTACACCTTC. As protein: CASSDSGFNYGYTF.

About this clone itself: Other DNA sequences within the sample encode an identical CDR3. V gene TRBV2 combines with J gene TRBJ1-5; D uncertain. The CDR3 contains 15 residues. Trimming took 4 bases from V and 6 from J, leaving 16 bases between them. The V gene's germline CDR1 is SNHLY and CDR2 FYNNEI. CDR3 coding DNA: TGTGCCAGCAGTGTATTCGGAGACTCCGGTCAGCCCCAGCATTTT. Protein: CASSVFGDSGQPQHF.

The chain links TRBV30 to TRBJ1-6; 9 positions agree with TRBD1. Germline CDR1 and CDR2: GTSNPN and SVGIG (reference sequence). V shed 1 base, J shed 11 bases, and the junction held 6 bases outside the gene matches. CDR3 length: 14 amino acids. The CDR3, as DNA: TGTGCCTGGAGTGCTGGGACAGGGACGACACCCCTCCACTTT. Its translation is CAWSAGTGTTPLHF.

The gene calls are TRBV9 and TRBJ2-1; D possibly corresponds to TRBD2 (6 bases). This CDR3 has 18 residues. V was shortened by 3 bases and J by 0 bases, with 19 bases between the two germline ends. Germline V gene lookup returns CDR1 SGDLS and CDR2 YYNGEE. The CDR3 nucleotides read TGTGCCAGCAGCGGGGGAGGCAGACTATCTAGCTCCTACAATGAGCAGTTCTTC. The encoded protein is CASSGGGRLSSSYNEQFF.

The CDR3 DNA reads as TGCGCCAGCAGCACCTTCAGGGGGCTCGGCACTGAAGCTTTCTTT. Its translation: CASSTFRGLGTEAFF. V usage is TRBV5-1 and J usage is TRBJ1-1, with TRBD1 identical over 8 bases. CDR3 size: 15 residues. Germline loops: CDR1 SGHRS, CDR2 YFSETQ. Trimming took 4 bases from V and 4 from J; bases not matched to a gene: 9.